This TCR beta chain was recovered during a study of a mutant IDH1 vaccine in newly diagnosed glioma. Study in general: Earlier therapy was either radiotherapy, temozolomide, or both, and most got both. Scheduled at week 35, visit V12 preceded visit V13, held at week 47.

Whole-study results and caveats: The study observed vaccine-induced immune responses in more than 80% of patients.

V was cut by 6 bases and J by 2 bases, with 20 bases left in between. In germline, CDR1 is SNHLY, CDR2 FYNNEI. The CDR3 consists of 18 residues. As to this clone: The target antigen is unknown.

Profiled with immunoSEQ multiplex PCR; TCRdb holds only in-frame clones, not every one. The repertoire has tens of thousands of clones, roughly 80% of them found once; the top ten carry about 19%. Sample time point: week 47, end of study. In the vaccine, a single dose held 300 ug of the mutant IDH1 20-mer peptide, along with topical imiquimod. All eight of the vaccinations patients received fell in weeks 1, 3, 5, 7, 11, 15, 19 and 23. This sequence originates from a man in his late teens or twenties with glioma. Some clones in this sample may be carry-over from other donors' samples. This sample comprised PBMCs, obtained from a glioma patient whose treatment included an IDH1 peptide vaccine. The chain has TRBV2 and TRBJ2-6; no definite D call. CDR3 in amino acids: CASRETASSLPGANVLTF. CDR3 sequence (DNA): TGTGCCAGCAGGGAAACAGCCTCCTCCCTCCCTGGGGCCAACGTCCTGACTTTC.